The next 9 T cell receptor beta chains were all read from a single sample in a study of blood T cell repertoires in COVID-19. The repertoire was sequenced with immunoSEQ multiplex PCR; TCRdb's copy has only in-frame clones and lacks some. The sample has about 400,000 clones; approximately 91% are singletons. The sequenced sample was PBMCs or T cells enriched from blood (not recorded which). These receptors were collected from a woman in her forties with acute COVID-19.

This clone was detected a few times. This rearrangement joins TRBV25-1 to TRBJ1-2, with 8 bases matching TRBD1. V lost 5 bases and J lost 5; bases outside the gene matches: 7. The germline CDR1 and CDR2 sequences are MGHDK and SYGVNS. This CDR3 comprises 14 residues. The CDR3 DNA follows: TGTGCCAGCAGTAACCCTGACAGGGGATATGGCTACACCTTC. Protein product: CASSNPDRGYGYTF.

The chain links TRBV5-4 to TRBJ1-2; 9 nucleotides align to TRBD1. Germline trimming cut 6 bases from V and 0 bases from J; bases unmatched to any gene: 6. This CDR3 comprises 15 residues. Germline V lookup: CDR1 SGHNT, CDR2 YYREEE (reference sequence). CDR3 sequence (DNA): TGTGCCAGCACCCTCCGGGACAGGGCTAACTATGGCTACACCTTC. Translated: CASTLRDRANYGYTF. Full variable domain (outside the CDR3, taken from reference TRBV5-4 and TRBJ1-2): ETGVTQSPTHLIKTRGQQVTLRCSSQSGHNTVSWYQQALGQGPQFIFQYYREEENGRGNFPPRFSGLQFPNYSSELNVNALELDDSALYLCASTLRDRANYGYTFGSGTRLTVV.

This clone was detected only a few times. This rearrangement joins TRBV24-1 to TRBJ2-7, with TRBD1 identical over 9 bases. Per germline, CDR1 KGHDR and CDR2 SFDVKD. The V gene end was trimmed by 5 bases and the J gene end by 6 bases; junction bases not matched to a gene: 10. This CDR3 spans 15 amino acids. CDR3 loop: CATSGRTGEKAEQYF. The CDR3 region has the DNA TGTGCCACCAGTGGTCGGACAGGGGAAAAGGCCGAGCAGTACTTC.

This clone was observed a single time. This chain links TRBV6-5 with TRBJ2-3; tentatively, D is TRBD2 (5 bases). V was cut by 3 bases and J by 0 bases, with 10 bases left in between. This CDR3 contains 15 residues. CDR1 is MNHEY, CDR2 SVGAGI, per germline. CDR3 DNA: TGTGCCAGCAGTTATAATCGGGGAAGCACAGATACGCAGTATTTT. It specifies CASSYNRGSTDTQYF.

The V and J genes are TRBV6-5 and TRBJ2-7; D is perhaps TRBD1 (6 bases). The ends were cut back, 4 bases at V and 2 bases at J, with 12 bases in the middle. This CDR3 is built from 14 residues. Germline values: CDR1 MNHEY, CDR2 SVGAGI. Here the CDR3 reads CASSSGDGAYEQYF. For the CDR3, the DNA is TGTGCCAGCAGTTCAGGGGACGGTGCCTACGAGCAGTACTTC.

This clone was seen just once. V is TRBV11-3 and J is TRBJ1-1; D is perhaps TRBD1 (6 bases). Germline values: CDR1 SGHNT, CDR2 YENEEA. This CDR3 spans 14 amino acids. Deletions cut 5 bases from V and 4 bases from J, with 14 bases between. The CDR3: CASSPNGGATEAFF. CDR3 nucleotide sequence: TGTGCCAGCAGCCCGAATGGGGGGGCCACTGAAGCTTTCTTT.

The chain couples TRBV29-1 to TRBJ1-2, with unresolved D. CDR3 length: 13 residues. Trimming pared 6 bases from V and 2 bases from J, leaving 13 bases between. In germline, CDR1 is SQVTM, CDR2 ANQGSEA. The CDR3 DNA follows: TGCAGCGTCCGCTTGGCATCCAACTATGGCTACACCTTC. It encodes CSVRLASNYGYTF.

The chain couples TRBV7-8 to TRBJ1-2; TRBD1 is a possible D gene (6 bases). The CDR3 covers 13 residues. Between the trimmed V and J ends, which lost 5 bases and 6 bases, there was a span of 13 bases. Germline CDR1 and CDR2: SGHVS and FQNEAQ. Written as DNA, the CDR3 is TGTGCCAGCAGCACGCGGACAGCCAATGGCTACACCTTC. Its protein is CASSTRTANGYTF.

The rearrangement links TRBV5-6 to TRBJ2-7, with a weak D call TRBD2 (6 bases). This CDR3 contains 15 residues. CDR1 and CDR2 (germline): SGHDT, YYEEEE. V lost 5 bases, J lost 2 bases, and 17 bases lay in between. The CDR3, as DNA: TGTGCCAGCAGGCTCGCCGGGGGAAGAACCTACGAGCAGTACTTC. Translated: CASRLAGGRTYEQYF.